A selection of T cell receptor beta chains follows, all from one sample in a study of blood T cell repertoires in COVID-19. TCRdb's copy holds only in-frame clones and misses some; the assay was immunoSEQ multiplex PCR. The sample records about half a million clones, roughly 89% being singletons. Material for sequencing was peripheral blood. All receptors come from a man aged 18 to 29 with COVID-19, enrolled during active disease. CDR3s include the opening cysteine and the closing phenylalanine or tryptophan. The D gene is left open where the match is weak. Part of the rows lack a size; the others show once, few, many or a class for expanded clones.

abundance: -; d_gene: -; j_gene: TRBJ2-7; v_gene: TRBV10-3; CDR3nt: TGTGCCATCAGCCGGGACAAAGGTGGTTCCTACGAGCAGTACTTC; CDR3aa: CAISRDKGGSYEQYF
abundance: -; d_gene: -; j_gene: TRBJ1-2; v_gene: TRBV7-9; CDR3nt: TGTGCCAGCAGCTTAATCGGGGGATACGGCTACACCTTC; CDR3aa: CASSLIGGYGYTF
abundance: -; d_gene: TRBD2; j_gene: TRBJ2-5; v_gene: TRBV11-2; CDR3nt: TGTGCCAGCAGCTTAGAGAGCGGGAGTGTGGAGACCCAGAACTTC; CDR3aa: CASSLESGSVETQNF
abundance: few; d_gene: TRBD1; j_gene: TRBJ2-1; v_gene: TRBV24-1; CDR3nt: TGTGCCACCAGTGACGAGGGACAGGGGGCTGGGAATGAGCAGTTCTTC; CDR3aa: CATSDEGQGAGNEQFF
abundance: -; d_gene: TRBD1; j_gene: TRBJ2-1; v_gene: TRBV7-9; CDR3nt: TGTGCCAGCAGCTTAGTGTCCAGGGGGCTCAATGAGCAGTTCTTC; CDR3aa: CASSLVSRGLNEQFF
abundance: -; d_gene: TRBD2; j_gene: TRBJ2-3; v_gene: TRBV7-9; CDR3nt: TGTGCCAGCATTCCCCCGGGACTAGCGCTGGCAGATACGCAGTATTTT; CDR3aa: CASIPPGLALADTQYF
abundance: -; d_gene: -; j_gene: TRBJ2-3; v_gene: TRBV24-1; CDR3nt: TGTGCCACCAGTGACCCTCCCCGACTCGGGGTCTCACCAGATACGCAGTATTTT; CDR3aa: CATSDPPRLGVSPDTQYF
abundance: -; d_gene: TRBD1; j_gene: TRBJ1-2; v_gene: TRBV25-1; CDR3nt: TGTGCCAGCAGTGAGCCCGGGACAGGGAACTATGGCTACACCTTC; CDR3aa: CASSEPGTGNYGYTF
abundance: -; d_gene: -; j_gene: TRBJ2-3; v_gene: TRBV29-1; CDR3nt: TGCAGCGTTGAAGATGGGGGGGCACCGTATTTT; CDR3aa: CSVEDGGAPYF
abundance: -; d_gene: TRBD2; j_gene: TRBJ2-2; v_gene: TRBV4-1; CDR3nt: TGCGCCAGCAGCCAAGAGACTAGCGGGAAGGGTAGGCCCGGGGAGCTGTTTTTT; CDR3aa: CASSQETSGKGRPGELFF
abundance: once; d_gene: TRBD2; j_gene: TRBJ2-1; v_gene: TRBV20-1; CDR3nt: TGCAGTGCTAGTGGTCTAGCGGGGGCCCTCCCCTCCTACAATGAGCAGTTCTTC; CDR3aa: CSASGLAGALPSYNEQFF
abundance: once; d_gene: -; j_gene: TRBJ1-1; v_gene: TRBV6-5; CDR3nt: TGTGCCAGCAGTTACTCACGAGGGGGAGAGAACACTGAAGCTTTCTTT; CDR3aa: CASSYSRGGENTEAFF
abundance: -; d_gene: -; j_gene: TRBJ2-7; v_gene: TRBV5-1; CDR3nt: TGCGCCAGCAGCTTGAAACAACAGCCCTACGAGCAGTACTTC; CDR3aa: CASSLKQQPYEQYF
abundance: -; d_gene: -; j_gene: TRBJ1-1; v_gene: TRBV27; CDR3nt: TGTGCCAGCAGTACCGGGGGGAACACTGAAGCTTTCTTT; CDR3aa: CASSTGGNTEAFF
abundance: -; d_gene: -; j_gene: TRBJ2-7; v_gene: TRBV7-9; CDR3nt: TGTGCCAGCAGCTTAGTTCTTTCCTACGAGCAGTACTTC; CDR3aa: CASSLVLSYEQYF
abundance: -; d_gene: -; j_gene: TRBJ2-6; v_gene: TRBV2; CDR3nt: TGTGCCAGCACCCCAGACTCTGGGGCCAACGTCCTGACTTTC; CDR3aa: CASTPDSGANVLTF
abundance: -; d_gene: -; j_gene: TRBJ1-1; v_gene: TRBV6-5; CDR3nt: TGTGCCAGCAGTTACGGCGGGCCTCCGGGGACTGAAGCTTTCTTT; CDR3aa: CASSYGGPPGTEAFF
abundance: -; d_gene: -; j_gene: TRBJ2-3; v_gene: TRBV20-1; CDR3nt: TGCAGTGCTAAGCGAGATACGCAGTATTTT; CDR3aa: CSAKRDTQYF
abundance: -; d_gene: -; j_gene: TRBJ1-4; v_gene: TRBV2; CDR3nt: TGTGCCAGCAGTGACCGGGGAGACAATGAAAAACTGTTTTTT; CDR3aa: CASSDRGDNEKLFF
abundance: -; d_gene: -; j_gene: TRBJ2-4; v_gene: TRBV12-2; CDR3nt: TGTGCAAGTCGCTTTAGGACTAGCGGGAGGGCCGAAGCCAAAAACATTCAGTACTTC; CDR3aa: CASRFRTSGRAEAKNIQYF
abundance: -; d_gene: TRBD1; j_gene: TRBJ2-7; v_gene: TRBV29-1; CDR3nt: TGCAGCGGTATGGGGTGGGGACAGGGTCCGTCCTACGAGCAGTACTTC; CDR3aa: CSGMGWGQGPSYEQYF
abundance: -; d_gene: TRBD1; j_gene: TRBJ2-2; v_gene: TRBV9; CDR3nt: TGTGCCAGCAGCGACACGGACAGGGGGCCGGCCGGGGAGCTGTTTTTT; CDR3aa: CASSDTDRGPAGELFF
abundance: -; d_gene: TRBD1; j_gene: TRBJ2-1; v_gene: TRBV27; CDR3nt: TGTGCCAGCAGTTCATTAGGACAGGGGCGAGGGTATGAGCAGTTCTTC; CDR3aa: CASSSLGQGRGYEQFF
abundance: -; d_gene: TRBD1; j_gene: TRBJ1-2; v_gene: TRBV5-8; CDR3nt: TGTGCCAGCACATGGACAGGCACTTTCGCTGGCTACACCTTC; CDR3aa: CASTWTGTFAGYTF
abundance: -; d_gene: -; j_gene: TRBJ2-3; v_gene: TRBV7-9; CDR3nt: TGTGCCAGCAGCTTACTCTCAGATACGCAGTATTTT; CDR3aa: CASSLLSDTQYF
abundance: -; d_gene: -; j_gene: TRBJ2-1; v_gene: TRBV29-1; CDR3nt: TGCAGCGTTGAGGCCAGGGAGGGGGGGAATGAGCAGTTCTTC; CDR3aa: CSVEAREGGNEQFF
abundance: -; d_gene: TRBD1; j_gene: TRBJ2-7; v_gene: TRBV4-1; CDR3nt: TGCGCCAGCAGCCCCGGGACAGGGTACTACTACGAGCAGTACTTC; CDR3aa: CASSPGTGYYYEQYF
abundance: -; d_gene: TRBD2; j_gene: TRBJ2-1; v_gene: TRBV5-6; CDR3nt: TGTGCCAGCAGCTATGGGACTAGTCTCAATGAGCAGTTCTTC; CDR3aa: CASSYGTSLNEQFF
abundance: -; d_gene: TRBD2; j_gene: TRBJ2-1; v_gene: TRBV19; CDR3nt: TGTGCCAGTAGTCCGGGACTGCGCCGGGAGGGGCAGTTCTTC; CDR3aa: CASSPGLRREGQFF
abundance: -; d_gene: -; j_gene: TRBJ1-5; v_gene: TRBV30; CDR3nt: TGTGCCTGGAGCGGACAAGGAAAGCAGCCCCAGCATTTT; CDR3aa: CAWSGQGKQPQHF
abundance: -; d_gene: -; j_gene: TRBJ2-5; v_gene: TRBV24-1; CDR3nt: TGTGCCACCAGTGAGGTTGTGGCGGAGCAAGAGACCCAGTACTTC; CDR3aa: CATSEVVAEQETQYF
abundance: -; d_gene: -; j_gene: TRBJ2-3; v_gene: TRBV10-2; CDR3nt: TGCGCCAGCAGTGACCTCGACCCTAGGACAGATACGCAGTATTTT; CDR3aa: CASSDLDPRTDTQYF
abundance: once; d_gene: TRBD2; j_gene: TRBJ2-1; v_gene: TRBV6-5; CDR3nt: TGTGCCAGTGGGGCACTAGCGGGAGGATACAATGAGCAGTTCTTC; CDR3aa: CASGALAGGYNEQFF
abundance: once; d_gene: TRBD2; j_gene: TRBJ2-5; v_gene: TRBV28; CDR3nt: TGTGCCAGCAGTATCTACAGCGGGGGGCAAGAGACCCAGTACTTC; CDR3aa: CASSIYSGGQETQYF
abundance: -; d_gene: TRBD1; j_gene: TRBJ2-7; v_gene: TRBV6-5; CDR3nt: TGTGCCAGCAGTTTTACGGCCGGGACAGGGAACGAGCAGTACTTC; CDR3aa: CASSFTAGTGNEQYF
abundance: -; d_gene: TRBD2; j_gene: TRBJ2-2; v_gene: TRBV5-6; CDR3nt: TGTGCCAGCAGCGCCGGGACTAGCGCCGGGGAGCTGTTTTTT; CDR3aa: CASSAGTSAGELFF
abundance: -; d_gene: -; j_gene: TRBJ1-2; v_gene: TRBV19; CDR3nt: TGTGCCAGTAGTAACCGACAGGTTACCTATGGCTACACCTTC; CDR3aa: CASSNRQVTYGYTF
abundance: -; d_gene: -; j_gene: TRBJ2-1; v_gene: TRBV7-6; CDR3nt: TGTGCCAGCAGCTTAGGTGGGAGCAATGAGCAGTTCTTC; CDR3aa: CASSLGGSNEQFF